The source of this TCR beta chain is a study of Graves' ophthalmopathy and Graves' hyperthyroidism. Study observations and caveats: Ophthalmopathy progression was predicted with under 71% sensitivity and about 72% specificity. The authors also found most expanded thyroid clonotypes above 0.001 frequency in blood.

With 2 bases removed from V and 6 bases from J, the gap between germline ends came to 11 bases. There are 14 residues in the CDR3. The germline V gene encodes CDR1 MNHNY and CDR2 SVGAGI (reference sequence). This clonotype has only a few counts. What it binds is unknown. The study amplified TCR beta CDR3 regions using RNA transcripts. HTBI primers were employed in first-round RT-PCR, then a second-round multiplex PCR followed. In TCRdb, the multiplex PCR reads were re-called with MiXCR into one record per CDR3 protein. The sample has over a million distinct CDR3 sequences, 36% seen once. Sequencing input: peripheral blood or thyroid tissue (not recorded which). The clonotype was recovered from an adult man with Graves' hyperthyroidism. The chain couples TRBV6-6 to TRBJ1-5, with D tentatively TRBD1 (5 bases). The CDR3 region has the DNA TGTGCCAGCAGTTACGCCCAGGGTATTCAGCCCCAGCATTTT. Amino acids: CASSYAQGIQPQHF.